A selection of T cell receptor beta chains follows, all from one sample in a study of control samples from healthy donors and cancer patients. Measured with immunoSEQ multiplex PCR; TCRdb has only the in-frame clones, and not every one. The sample yields about 180,000 clones, roughly 90% seen once. The sample consisted of blood. These receptors originate from a woman in her fifties or sixties in good health. CDR3s include the opening cysteine and the closing phenylalanine or tryptophan. D genes are given only for firm matches. Clone size is not always given. Where it is, it says once, few, many or a class for expanded clones.

clone size | J gene | V gene | D gene | CDR3 protein | CDR3 DNA
- | TRBJ2-7 | TRBV3-1/TRBV3-2 | TRBD1 | CASSPGGRRGQPYEQYF | TGTGCCAGCAGCCCTGGGGGTCGCAGGGGGCAACCTTACGAGCAGTACTTC
once | TRBJ2-3 | TRBV6-5 | - | CASGQGLRTDTQYF | TGTGCCTCGGGGCAGGGCCTACGTACGGATACGCAGTATTTT
few | TRBJ2-5 | TRBV7-9 | - | CASSTIETQYF | TGTGCCAGCAGTACCATAGAGACCCAGTACTTC
- | TRBJ2-5 | TRBV5-1 | - | CASSAGLTVPPNQETQYF | TGCGCCAGCAGCGCGGGTCTTACAGTCCCCCCTAACCAAGAGACCCAGTACTTC
- | TRBJ2-3 | TRBV29-1 | - | CSVDVAEGTQYF | TGCAGCGTTGACGTGGCTGAGGGTACGCAGTATTTT
- | TRBJ2-2 | TRBV6-1 | - | CASSEVTGELFF | TGTGCCAGCAGTGAGGTCACCGGGGAGCTGTTTTTT
- | TRBJ2-3 | TRBV9 | TRBD2 | CASSVTVAGGTDTQYF | TGTGCCAGCAGCGTAACCGTAGCGGGAGGGACAGATACGCAGTATTTT
- | TRBJ1-5 | TRBV28 | - | CASSPSGAANQPQHF | TGTGCCAGCAGTCCATCTGGTGCGGCCAATCAGCCCCAGCATTTT
- | TRBJ1-1 | TRBV9 | - | CASNTEGLMNTEAFF | TGTGCCAGCAACACAGAGGGCTTGATGAACACTGAAGCTTTCTTT
- | TRBJ1-2 | TRBV19 | TRBD1 | CASSPAGGVYGYTF | TGTGCCAGTAGCCCAGCAGGGGGCGTCTATGGCTACACCTTC
few | TRBJ1-1 | TRBV23-1 | - | CASSQTGREAFF | TGCGCCAGCAGTCAAACAGGGCGGGAAGCTTTCTTT
- | TRBJ2-7 | TRBV5-1 | - | CASSLGSTYEQYF | TGCGCCAGCAGCTTGGGGTCAACCTACGAGCAGTACTTC
- | TRBJ1-1 | TRBV14 | - | CASTSGFPNTEAFF | TGTGCCAGCACCTCAGGGTTCCCGAACACTGAAGCTTTCTTT
- | TRBJ1-1 | TRBV7-9 | - | CASSLKGEGVAFF | TGTGCCAGCAGCTTAAAAGGGGAAGGTGTCGCTTTCTTT
- | TRBJ2-7 | TRBV9 | - | CASSVAGNPSSYEQYF | TGTGCCAGCAGCGTAGCTGGAAACCCCAGCTCCTACGAGCAGTACTTC
- | TRBJ2-1 | TRBV7-2 | TRBD2 | CASSLLGGSYNEQFF | TGTGCCAGCAGCTTATTGGGGGGGTCCTACAATGAGCAGTTCTTC
once | TRBJ1-2 | TRBV10-3 | - | CAISLGQSDNYGYTF | TGTGCCATCAGTCTAGGACAGTCCGATAACTATGGCTACACCTTC
- | TRBJ1-1 | TRBV11-3 | - | CASSARLNTEAFF | TGTGCCAGCAGCGCGCGACTAAACACTGAAGCTTTCTTT
- | TRBJ2-5 | TRBV15 | - | CATSRGRETQYF | TGTGCCACCAGCAGAGGAAGGGAGACCCAGTACTTC
- | TRBJ2-3 | TRBV7-3 | - | CASSSGRGMDTQYF | TGTGCCAGCAGCTCCGGGCGAGGGATGGATACGCAGTATTTT
few | TRBJ1-4 | TRBV27 | - | CASSLWGRVDEKLFF | TGTGCCAGCAGTTTATGGGGCAGGGTCGATGAAAAACTGTTTTTT
- | TRBJ2-1 | TRBV5-1 | - | CASSPGTVSSYSEQFF | TGCGCCAGCAGCCCCGGAACAGTTTCAAGTTATAGTGAGCAGTTCTTC
- | TRBJ1-1 | TRBV27 | - | CASSLLKGKVNTEAFF | TGTGCCAGCAGTTTATTAAAGGGGAAGGTGAACACTGAAGCTTTCTTT
- | TRBJ2-1 | TRBV5-1 | - | CASSLSPGQYNEQFF | TGCGCCAGCAGCTTATCTCCAGGACAGTACAATGAGCAGTTCTTC
- | TRBJ1-1 | TRBV5-1 | - | CASRATPSMNTEAFF | TGCGCCAGCAGGGCGACACCGAGCATGAACACTGAAGCTTTCTTT
few | TRBJ1-3 | TRBV5-1 | - | CASSLWQQDTIYF | TGCGCCAGCAGCTTGTGGCAGCAGGACACCATATATTTT
- | TRBJ1-3 | TRBV10-3 | - | CAIRISSGNTIYF | TGTGCCATCAGGATTTCCTCTGGAAACACCATATATTTT
- | TRBJ2-7 | TRBV4-3 | TRBD2 | CASSQGGTSVKYF | TGCGCCAGCAGCCAAGGCGGGACTAGCGTTAAGTACTTC
- | TRBJ1-4 | TRBV7-8 | TRBD1 | CATQDRVNEKLFF | TGTGCCACCCAGGACAGGGTGAATGAAAAACTGTTTTTT
- | TRBJ1-1 | TRBV3-1/TRBV3-2 | - | CASSQVRNTEAFF | TGTGCCAGCAGCCAGGTAAGGAACACTGAAGCTTTCTTT
- | TRBJ1-2 | TRBV5-1 | - | CASSPGVGAYGYTF | TGCGCCAGCAGCCCGGGGGTGGGAGCCTATGGCTACACCTTC
- | TRBJ2-1 | TRBV9 | - | CASSGGGGAEFF | TGTGCCAGCAGTGGAGGAGGGGGCGCGGAGTTCTTC
- | TRBJ1-2 | TRBV2 | - | CASSEIQGSGYTF | TGTGCCAGCAGTGAAATACAGGGAAGTGGCTACACCTTC
- | TRBJ1-2 | TRBV18 | - | CASSQNQGFNYGYTF | TGTGCCAGCTCACAAAACCAGGGGTTTAACTATGGCTACACCTTC
- | TRBJ2-5 | TRBV7-9 | - | CASSPGETQYF | TGTGCCAGCAGCCCAGGAGAGACCCAGTACTTC
once | TRBJ2-4 | TRBV4-1 | - | CASSQEGDIQYF | TGCGCCAGCAGCCAAGAGGGGGACATTCAGTACTTC
once | TRBJ1-5 | TRBV29-1 | - | CSVGPGGNQPQHF | TGCAGCGTAGGGCCAGGGGGCAATCAGCCCCAGCATTTT
- | TRBJ2-3 | TRBV7-3 | TRBD2 | CASSSGLAGADTQYF | TGTGCCAGCAGCTCGGGACTAGCGGGAGCAGATACGCAGTATTTT
- | TRBJ1-5 | TRBV19 | TRBD1 | CASANQGARIQPQHF | TGTGCCAGTGCGAATCAGGGGGCGCGGATTCAGCCCCAGCATTTT
- | TRBJ1-2 | TRBV29-1 | - | CSVEGELRGYTF | TGCAGCGTTGAAGGAGAGCTCAGGGGCTACACCTTC
- | TRBJ1-2 | TRBV7-2 | - | CASSQPGQQGYTF | TGTGCCAGCAGCCAACCCGGGCAACAAGGCTACACCTTC
once | TRBJ2-7 | TRBV18 | - | CASSPPSYEQYF | TGTGCCAGCTCACCCCCCAGTTACGAGCAGTACTTC
- | TRBJ1-2 | TRBV15 | - | CATSLQFGSDYGYTF | TGTGCCACCAGCTTACAGTTCGGGTCGGACTATGGCTACACCTTC
- | TRBJ1-1 | TRBV21-1 | - | CASSKEGGAFF | TGTGCCAGCAGCAAAGAGGGAGGGGCTTTCTTT